A selection of T cell receptor beta chains follows, all from one sample in a study of blood T cell repertoires in COVID-19. This table comes from immunoSEQ multiplex PCR, and its TCRdb copy is limited to in-frame clones, with some not included. This sample has about 130,000 clones, with approximately 80% found just once. The sequenced material came from peripheral blood. Every receptor here comes from a man aged 35 to 55 with active or convalescent COVID-19. Each CDR3 is given without its conserved first and last residue. Not every row has a clone size; where given, it reads once, few, many or a size class.

size,V,J,length,CDR3
.,TRBV4-2,TRBJ1-2,12,ASSQVGQGYGYT
.,TRBV11-2,TRBJ1-2,11,ASSFSGEGGYT
.,TRBV6-4,TRBJ2-1,12,ASRPGQGYNEQF
.,TRBV19,TRBJ2-5,13,ASTPAGGRGETQY
.,TRBV4-1,TRBJ2-7,12,ASSQDIGTWEQY
.,TRBV6-2/TRBV6-3,TRBJ2-7,12,ASSFGLARGEQY
.,TRBV5-6,TRBJ2-5,12,ASSSTGNQETQY
once,TRBV29-1,TRBJ1-3,11,SVTVSSGNTIY
.,TRBV6-5,TRBJ2-1,13,ASNRDGGGAYEQF
.,TRBV5-1,TRBJ2-5,13,ASSLETGPQETQY
.,TRBV9,TRBJ2-3,12,ASSGIGGADTQY
few,TRBV12-3/TRBV12-4,TRBJ1-1,11,ASSSDRGLQAF
.,TRBV6-5,TRBJ2-1,14,ASSYLTGTRNNEQF
once,TRBV19,TRBJ2-3,12,ASKSGHHTDTQY
.,TRBV11-2,TRBJ1-5,12,ASSPGQYNQPQH